This TCR beta chain comes out of a study of blood T cell repertoires in COVID-19. As for the study in general: The origin of the acute and convalescent COVID-19 samples was the United States, Italy and Spain. PBMCs, B-cell-depleted T cells, or T cells were the source of the cDNA or gDNA that made up the material.

This clone occurred a few times. The CDR3 consists of 14 residues. Germline V gene data show CDR1 as MNHEY and CDR2 as SVGAGI. The V and J ends lost 2 bases and 8 bases respectively, with 10 bases between them. Per the original methods: From reference gene primer amplification, estimates of nucleated cell counts were derived. Method: immunoSEQ multiplex PCR; TCRdb's copy keeps in-frame clones and lacks some. From that table come the V and J calls and clone size; the DNA was used to work out D and trimming. Of under 110,000 clones listed, roughly nine tenths were seen once; the top ten hold around 16%.

This clonotype was obtained from a man aged 45-65 years with acute or convalescent COVID-19. The specimen was peripheral blood. The V call is TRBV6-5, the J call TRBJ1-6, with D perhaps TRBD1 (6 bases). The CDR3: CASSYRGTHSPLHF. CDR3 coding DNA: TGTGCCAGCAGTTACAGGGGGACCCATTCACCCCTCCACTTT.